This T cell receptor (beta chain) was identified during a study of CD8+ T cells in alopecia areata. About the research overall: Spontaneously alopecic C3H/HeJ graft donors, roughly 6-13 months old, gave skin to approximately 7-11-week-old female C3H/HeJ mice. Broader study findings: Shared TCR sequences were less clear between patients than in mice, possibly partly from HLA diversity. Clonality exceeded that of normal scalp in lesional scalp, most notably in alopecia totalis/universalis.

Following RNA extraction, reverse transcription yielded cDNA that acted as the sequencing template. Repertoires were generated with immunoSEQ multiplex PCR, while TCRdb's copy carries only in-frame clones and drops some. The data show 250,000 or so clones, none appearing only once, with more than 1% held by the ten largest. CDR1 and CDR2 from the germline V gene are FNHDT and SITEND (reference sequence). The CDR3 totals 13 residues. The germline V and J ends were trimmed by 3 bases and 6 bases, with 7 bases remaining between them. On this clone itself: Its specificity is not known. Germline and genes here are mouse. The read stops 3 residues short of the end of the CDR3; the missing end is completed from the germline J gene.

After pooling, cutaneous lymph node cells were sorted with CD4, CD8alpha, NKG2D, NKG2ACE and other markers. The TCR comes from a C3H/HeJ mouse with alopecia areata. These mice share the MHC haplotype H2-k. The chain combines TRBV19 with TRBJ1-6, with D possibly matching TRBD1 (5 bases). TRBJ1-6 is an ORF, with its function uncertain. The material sequenced was CD4+ T cells sorted from a lymph node. Here the CDR3 reads CASSRTINSPLYF. Partial CDR3 DNA: TGTGCCAGCAGTAGGACAATTAATTCGCCC.